This TCR beta chain was identified during a study of regulatory T cells in long-lasting Graves disease. Study-wide points: TRBV28, TRBJ1-2 and TRBJ2-5 emerged as the favored segments in persistent disease.

This clonotype was picked up many times. Its antigen is unidentified. Time point: persistent/refractory GD, antithyroid drugs over 5 years with positive TRAb. TCR sequences were obtained from RNA taken from PBMCs. Enrollment of patients was through an endocrinology department in Xi'an, China. The V and J ends lost 6 bases and 0 bases respectively, with 14 bases between them. This CDR3 has 15 amino acids. Germline-derived CDR1 and CDR2 are MNHNS and SASEGT. Researchers made TCR beta libraries by using iRepertoire HTBI primers and running Arm-PCR on CDR3 regions. TCRdb processed the multiplex PCR reads anew with MiXCR; each CDR3 protein has one entry. The table has some 450,000 distinct CDR3 sequences, around 22% seen once.

The chain is built from TRBV6-1 and TRBJ1-2; D is possibly TRBD1 (6 bases). The sequence was obtained from a female donor with Graves disease. Sequences were derived from peripheral blood mononuclear cells (PBMCs), sampled when the disease was refractory, from a patient treated with antithyroid drugs. CDR3 residues: CASRRDIEANYGYTF. The DNA for the CDR3 is TGTGCCAGCAGGAGGGACATCGAAGCTAACTATGGCTACACCTTC.